The next 24 T cell receptor beta chains were all read from a single sample in a study of regulatory T cells in long-lasting Graves disease. Building the TCR beta libraries relied on iRepertoire HTBI primers, and CDR3 regions underwent Arm-PCR. TCRdb called the multiplex PCR reads again in MiXCR, with one record for every CDR3 protein. The sample lists 440,000 or so distinct CDR3 sequences, 15% occurring once. Specified time point: newly diagnosed GD, antithyroid drugs for less than 3 months. PBMC-derived RNA was used for the TCR library. This sample was shared with a second study, whose subject was T cells in Graves' hyperthyroidism and ophthalmopathy.

The sample in question was peripheral blood mononuclear cells (PBMCs), obtained at new diagnosis, from a patient treated with antithyroid drugs. These receptors came from a woman younger than 45 with Graves disease.

This clonotype was counted between two and nine times. This chain connects TRBV5-6 to TRBJ2-3, with D unclear. The CDR3 runs to 13 residues. Deletions cut 2 bases from V and 5 bases from J, with 9 bases between. Germline CDR1 SGHDT, CDR2 YYEEEE. The CDR3 DNA sequence: TGTGCCAGCAGCTTTATCTGGGGAGATACGCAGTATTTT. Translated, it gives CASSFIWGDTQYF. Looking up the rest from reference TRBV5-6 and TRBJ2-3 gives the full variable domain: DAGVTQSPTHLIKTRGQQVTLRCSPKSGHDTVSWYQQALGQGPQFIFQYYEEEERQRGNFPDRFSGHQFPNYSSELNVNALLLGDSALYLCASSFIWGDTQYFGPGTRLTVL.

This clonotype was counted many times. The rearrangement uses TRBV12-3 or TRBV12-4 and TRBJ2-3, with 7 nucleotides matching TRBD1. The V segment lost 7 bases and the J segment 2 bases; nucleotides outside the gene matches: 9. The CDR3 is 15 residues long. The CDR3 reads CASTLGGTVTDTQYF. CDR3 DNA: TGTGCCAGCACCCTAGGTGGGACAGTCACAGATACGCAGTATTTT.

This clonotype was seen many times. The V and J genes are TRBV20-1 and TRBJ1-1, with a possible D match to TRBD1 (6 bases). The germline gives CDR1 DFQATT, CDR2 SNEGSKA (reference sequence). Trimming shortened V by 2 bases and J by 4 bases, and 20 bases separated the two germline ends. CDR3 length equals 16 residues. The CDR3 reads CSARLPLGGWSTEAFF. DNA of the CDR3: TGCAGTGCTAGACTACCCCTAGGGGGATGGAGCACTGAAGCTTTCTTT.

With respect to this clonotype: A junction end diverges from the germline sequence, so it may reflect a read error. CDR3 amino acids: CASSLNRGIF. As DNA, the CDR3 is TGTGCCAGCAGCTTGAACAGGGGGATCTTC. The chain has TRBV5-6 and TRBJ2-1; TRBD1 matches at 8 bases. The length of the CDR3 is 10 residues. Germline assignment: CDR1 SGHDT and CDR2 YYEEEE.

This clonotype has only a few counts. The chain carries TRBV5-1 and TRBJ2-7, with 10 bases fitting TRBD1. The CDR3 is made up of 14 amino acids. Germline V gives CDR1 SGHRS, CDR2 YFSETQ. The V segment lost 4 bases and the J segment 4 bases; nucleotides outside the gene matches: 5. The CDR3 loop is CASSTRQGAYEQYF. The CDR3 region has the DNA TGCGCCAGCAGCACCCGACAGGGGGCTTACGAGCAGTACTTC.

This clonotype showed up many times. The chain is built from TRBV7-3 and TRBJ1-2, with no clear D. The ends were cut back, 0 bases at V and 5 bases at J, with 13 bases in the middle. The germline V gene encodes CDR1 SGHTA and CDR2 FQGTGA. There are 15 residues in the CDR3. The CDR3 DNA sequence: TGTGCCAGCAGCTTAACGAAGGATTCCCTTTATGGCTACACCTTC. This gives the protein CASSLTKDSLYGYTF. Filled out from reference TRBV7-3 and TRBJ1-2, the complete variable domain reads GAGVSQTPSNKVTEKGKYVELRCDPISGHTALYWYRQSLGQGPEFLIYFQGTGAADDSGLPNDRFFAVRPEGSVSTLKIQRTERGDSAVYLCASSLTKDSLYGYTFGSGTRLTVV.

This clonotype was picked up a small number of times. The chain joins TRBV20-1 to TRBJ1-2; the D gene is possibly TRBD1 (5 bases). Germline CDR1 DFQATT, CDR2 SNEGSKA (reference sequence). This CDR3 is 13 amino acids long. Trimming pared 6 bases from V and 2 bases from J, leaving 13 bases between. The CDR3 loop is CSAQSAGNYGYTF. The DNA of the CDR3 is TGCAGTGCCCAGTCGGCAGGGAACTATGGCTACACCTTC.

This clonotype was observed many times. This chain links TRBV28 with TRBJ2-6, with 9 bases lining up with TRBD1. Germline V gene lookup returns CDR1 MDHEN and CDR2 SYDVKM. V shed 1 base, J shed 0 bases, and the junction held 4 bases outside the gene matches. The CDR3 totals 18 residues. CDR3 sequence reads: CASSLSGTGLSGANVLTF. The CDR3 DNA is TGTGCCAGCAGTTTATCCGGGACAGGGCTCTCTGGGGCCAACGTCCTGACTTTC.

The chain uses TRBV30 and TRBJ2-5, with 8 bases matching TRBD1. J was trimmed by 5 bases and V by 1 base; bases with no gene match: 12. The CDR3 length is 16 residues. CDR1 and CDR2 from the germline V gene are GTSNPN and SVGIG (reference sequence). The CDR3 spells CAWSGLVDRGFETQYF. The CDR3 nucleotides read TGTGCCTGGAGTGGCCTAGTCGACAGGGGTTTCGAGACCCAGTACTTC. Supplemented by reference TRBV30 and TRBJ2-5, the full variable domain reads SQTIHQWPATLVQPVGSPLSLECTVEGTSNPNLYWYRQAAGRGLQLLFYSVGIGQISSEVPQNLSASRPQDRQFILSSKKLLLSDSGFYLCAWSGLVDRGFETQYFGPGTRLLVL.

This clonotype was detected many times. This chain links TRBV12-3 or TRBV12-4 with TRBJ2-1; D gene unclear. V shed 6 bases and J shed 4 bases, with 25 bases lying between them. The CDR3 spans 18 residues. The CDR3 DNA is TGTGCCAGCAGGAGTCGGGTCTCCCTAGGTAGAGGTTACAATGAGCAGTTCTTC. It is translated as CASRSRVSLGRGYNEQFF.

There are many counts of this clonotype. This chain connects TRBV24-1 to TRBJ2-1; TRBD2 matches at 8 bases. This CDR3 region has 15 residues. The germline V gene has CDR1 KGHDR and CDR2 SFDVKD. The ends lost 1 base at V and 8 bases at J; junction bases unmatched: 6. CDR3 amino acids: CATSDFAGREDEQFF. CDR3 nucleotides: TGTGCCACCAGTGATTTTGCCGGGAGGGAGGATGAGCAGTTCTTC.

In this sample, this clonotype turned up many times. The CDR3, as DNA: TGTGCCAGCAGCCGGAAGGGAACAGATACGCAGTATTTT. It translates to CASSRKGTDTQYF. This sequence joins TRBV3-1 and TRBJ2-3, with unresolved D. The length of the CDR3 is 13 residues. The V and J ends lost 4 bases and 3 bases respectively, with 8 bases between them. The germline gives CDR1 LGHDT, CDR2 YNNKEL (reference sequence).

The chain carries TRBV5-5 and TRBJ2-1; D remains ambiguous. Trimming took 1 base from V and 3 from J, leaving 2 bases between them. This CDR3 is built from 12 residues. In germline, CDR1 is SGHKS, CDR2 YYEKEE (reference sequence). CDR3 bases: TGTGCCAGCAGCTTGTACTACAATGAGCAGTTCTTC. It translates to CASSLYYNEQFF. The whole variable domain, filled in from reference TRBV5-5 and TRBJ2-1, reads DAGVTQSPTHLIKTRGQQVTLRCSPISGHKSVSWYQQVLGQGPQFIFQYYEKEERGRGNFPDRFSARQFPNYSSELNVNALLLGDSALYLCASSLYYNEQFFGPGTRLTVL.

The table lists this clonotype with many counts. This chain uses TRBV5-1 with TRBJ1-3; a possible D gene is TRBD1 (6 bases). Germline-derived CDR1 and CDR2 are SGHRS and YFSETQ. Trimming removed 4 bases from V and 0 bases from J, with 11 bases in between. This CDR3 has 15 residues. CDR3: CASSDGQSSGNTIYF. CDR3 DNA sequence: TGCGCCAGCAGCGACGGACAGTCCTCTGGAAACACCATATATTTT.

A few counts support this clonotype. V is TRBV6-5 and J is TRBJ2-1; 8 nucleotides agree with TRBD1. The CDR3 consists of 15 residues. Germline CDR1 is MNHEY and CDR2 is SVGAGI. The J segment lost 5 bases and the V segment lost 4 bases, leaving 7 bases of the junction unmatched. CDR3 sequence: CASSSQGAINNEQFF. The CDR3 nucleotides are TGTGCCAGCAGTTCCCAGGGGGCGATAAACAATGAGCAGTTCTTC.

Worth noting for this clonotype: The junction departs from germline at one end; a sequencing error may be responsible. The CDR3 DNA reads TGCAGTGCTAGGGCCCCATGGGGGACAAACTACGAGCAGCACTTC. It translates to CSARAPWGTNYEQHF. The gene calls are TRBV20-1 and TRBJ2-7; TRBD1 might be the D (6 bases). Germline CDR1 reads DFQATT; CDR2 reads SNEGSKA (reference sequence). This CDR3 is 15 amino acids long.

This clonotype was picked up a small number of times. This chain uses TRBV19 with TRBJ1-5; D is uncertain. CDR1 LNHDA and CDR2 SQIVND come from the germline V gene (reference sequence). The CDR3 loop spans 13 amino acids. V shed 2 bases and J shed 6 bases, with 8 bases lying between them. The CDR3 DNA is TGTGCCAGTAGTATATCCCCCCCTCAGCCCCAGCATTTT. This encodes CASSISPPQPQHF.

This clonotype was detected a few times. Possible read error: a much larger clone is one base away. Since the CDR3 does not end with the conserved phenylalanine or tryptophan, this likely comes from a read error. The CDR3 loop reads CASSHERNTEAFS. The CDR3 DNA is TGTGCCAGCAGCCATGAGCGGAACACTGAAGCTTTCTCT. This chain joins TRBV27 and TRBJ1-1; no clear D gene. This CDR3 contains 13 residues. Between the trimmed V and J ends, which lost 6 bases and 1 base, there was a span of 9 bases. Per germline, CDR1 MNHEY and CDR2 SMNVEV (reference sequence).

A few counts support this clonotype. The genes are TRBV11-2 and TRBJ2-5; D call uncertain. The CDR3 length is 15 residues. V was shortened by 1 base and J by 5 bases, with 14 bases between the two germline ends. Per the germline V gene, CDR1 is SGHAT and CDR2 is FQNNGV. The CDR3 DNA is TGTGCCAGCAGCTTAGGGGCAAACCCGCGGGAGACCCAGTACTTC. This encodes CASSLGANPRETQYF.

This clonotype was seen a few times. This chain uses TRBV4-1 with TRBJ2-7; 12 nucleotides align to TRBD2. Per the germline V gene, CDR1 is MGHRA and CDR2 is YSYEKL. The CDR3 has 15 amino acids. J was trimmed by 7 bases and V by 2 bases; bases with no gene match: 6. In nucleotides, the CDR3 is TGCGCCAGCAGCCAACCTAGCGGGAGGGCGAGTGAGCAGTACTTC. It is translated as CASSQPSGRASEQYF.

This clonotype was recorded at least ten times. The chain links TRBV3-1 to TRBJ2-4, with D hard to call. The V end lost 0 bases, the J end lost 2 bases, and 11 bases lay between the germline ends. Germline-derived CDR1 and CDR2 are LGHDT and YNNKEL (reference sequence). This CDR3 comprises 16 residues. CDR3 sequence reads: CASSQEGVRSKNIQYF. CDR3 nucleotides: TGTGCCAGCAGCCAAGAAGGCGTGCGATCCAAAAACATTCAGTACTTC.

V is TRBV6-1 and J is TRBJ2-3, with TRBD1 matching 7 bases. The CDR3 extends over 16 amino acids. Per germline, CDR1 MNHNS and CDR2 SASEGT. With 2 bases clipped from V and 2 bases from J, the junction kept 7 bases outside the gene matches. CDR3 region: CASSEIGDSPTDTQYF. CDR3 sequence (DNA): TGTGCCAGCAGTGAAATAGGGGACAGCCCCACAGATACGCAGTATTTT.

This clonotype has a handful of counts. The CDR3 region is CASSQVGGAGDTDTQYF. The CDR3 nucleotides are TGTGCCAGCAGCCAAGTAGGGGGGGCTGGAGACACAGATACGCAGTATTTT. The chain recombines TRBV3-1 with TRBJ2-3, with TRBD2 as a possible D gene (7 bases). The CDR3 covers 17 residues. Between the trimmed V and J ends, which lost 1 base and 2 bases, there was a span of 16 bases. CDR1 and CDR2 from the germline V gene are LGHDT and YNNKEL (reference sequence).

This chain uses TRBV24-1 with TRBJ2-2, with D perhaps matching TRBD2 (5 bases). With 3 bases removed from V and 6 bases from J, the gap between germline ends came to 19 bases. Germline CDR1 reads KGHDR; CDR2 reads SFDVKD. There are 17 residues in the CDR3. Written as DNA, the CDR3 is TGTGCCACCAGTGATGCTTCTCGGGGAGTTAATTCCGGGGAGCTGTTTTTT. Amino acid sequence: CATSDASRGVNSGELFF.